What follows is one T cell receptor beta chain and its context. The data were taken from a study of blood T cell repertoires in COVID-19. The table came from immunoSEQ multiplex PCR; TCRdb's copy has only in-frame clones and leaves some out. The data show 70,000 to 95,000 clones, about 96% seen once. The material sequenced was peripheral blood. The TCR originated in a human donor with active COVID-19. The donor label of this sample is uncertain.

DNA of the CDR3: TGTGCCAGCAGGATTAGCGGGGGTTTATACGAGCAGTACTTC. The encoded protein is CASRISGGLYEQYF. This chain connects TRBV2 to TRBJ2-7; 9 positions agree with TRBD2. The CDR3 contains 14 residues. The trim removed 6 bases at V and 4 bases at J, leaving 7 bases unmatched. CDR1 is SNHLY, CDR2 FYNNEI, per germline.